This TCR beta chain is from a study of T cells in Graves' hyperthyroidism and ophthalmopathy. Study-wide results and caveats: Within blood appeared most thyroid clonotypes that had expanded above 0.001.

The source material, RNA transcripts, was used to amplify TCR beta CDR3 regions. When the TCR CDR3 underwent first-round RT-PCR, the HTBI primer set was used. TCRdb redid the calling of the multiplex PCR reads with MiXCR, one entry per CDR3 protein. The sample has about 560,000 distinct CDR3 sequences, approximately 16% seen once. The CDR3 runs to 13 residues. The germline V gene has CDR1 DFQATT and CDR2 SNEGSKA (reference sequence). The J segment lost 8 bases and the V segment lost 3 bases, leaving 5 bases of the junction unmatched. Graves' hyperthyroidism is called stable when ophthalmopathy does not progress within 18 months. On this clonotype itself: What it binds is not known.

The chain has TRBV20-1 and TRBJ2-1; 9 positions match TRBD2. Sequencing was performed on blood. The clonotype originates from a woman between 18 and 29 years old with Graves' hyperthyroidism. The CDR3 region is CSASAGGPDEQFF. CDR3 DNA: TGCAGTGCTAGCGCGGGAGGGCCCGATGAGCAGTTCTTC.